The 23 T cell receptor beta chains listed next were all sequenced from one sample in a study of shared clonotypes between healthy human individuals. Clones were sequenced by immunoSEQ multiplex PCR, and TCRdb holds only the in-frame ones, with some missing. Of some 2.3 million clones in the sample, over 90% are singletons; the top ten hold 0.39%. Sequencing was carried out using naive CD4+ T cells from PBMCs. As for subset: CD45RA+ positively selected. These receptors were taken from a man aged 18-30 years in good health. Some clones in this sample may be carry-over from other donors' samples.

The chain recombines TRBV15 with TRBJ1-4, with 7 nucleotides matching TRBD1. V dropped 3 bases and J dropped 8; count of bases not matched to a gene: 6. Germline CDR1 LNHNV, CDR2 YYDKDF (reference sequence). The length of the CDR3 is 14 residues. The CDR3 bases are TGTGCCACCAGCAGGGGGACAGTGGGGGAAAAACTGTTTTTT. This codes for CATSRGTVGEKLFF. The complete variable domain, with remaining parts taken from reference TRBV15 and TRBJ1-4, reads DAMVIQNPRYQVTQFGKPVTLSCSQTLNHNVMYWYQQKSSQAPKLLFHYYDKDFNNEADTPDNFQSRRPNTSFCFLDIRSPGLGDTAMYLCATSRGTVGEKLFFGSGTQLSVL.

J is TRBJ2-7 and V is TRBV18; possibly TRBD2 for D (5 bases). V was shortened by 2 bases and J by 2 bases, with 10 bases between the two germline ends. Germline V lookup: CDR1 KGHSH, CDR2 LQKENI. The CDR3 totals 14 residues. This CDR3 reads CASSPTGNAYEQYF. CDR3 bases: TGTGCCAGCTCACCAACGGGGAATGCCTACGAGCAGTACTTC. The variable domain in full, with the rest retrieved from reference TRBV18 and TRBJ2-7, is NAGVMQNPRHLVRRRGQEARLRCSPMKGHSHVYWYRQLPEEGLKFMVYLQKENIIDESGMPKERFSAEFPKEGPSILRIQQVVRGDSAAYFCASSPTGNAYEQYFGPGTRLTVT.

V is TRBV6-6 and J is TRBJ2-5; 7 nucleotides align to TRBD1. The CDR3 is made up of 15 amino acids. Looked up from germline, CDR1 is MNHNY and CDR2 is SVGAGI (reference sequence). J gave up 1 base and V 6 bases, and 8 bases lay outside the gene matches. Written as DNA, the CDR3 is TGTGCCAGCAGAAGAGCCCGGGACAGCCAAGAGACCCAGTACTTC. Translated: CASRRARDSQETQYF.

Comments on this clone: Other DNA sequences from this sample encode an identical CDR3 as well. The rearrangement links TRBV20-1 to TRBJ2-5, with D hard to call. Germline V lookup: CDR1 DFQATT, CDR2 SNEGSKA (reference sequence). This CDR3 contains 11 residues. V was cut by 2 bases and J by 2 bases, with 3 bases left in between. This chain's CDR3 is CSARKQETQYF. The DNA of the CDR3 is TGCAGTGCTAGAAAACAAGAGACCCAGTACTTC.

About this clone itself: Other DNA variants within this sample encode the same CDR3. The genes are TRBV9 and TRBJ2-7; 8 bases map to TRBD1. Germline CDR1 and CDR2: SGDLS and YYNGEE. V lost 3 bases to trimming and J lost 6 bases; unmatched junction nucleotides: 5. The CDR3 loop spans 13 amino acids. DNA for the CDR3: TGTGCCAGCAGCGCAAGTACAGGGGGCGAGCAGTACTTC. Translated: CASSASTGGEQYF.

This chain connects TRBV2 to TRBJ2-7, with 10 bases fitting TRBD2. This CDR3 is built from 17 residues. Germline CDR1 and CDR2: SNHLY and FYNNEI. V lost 7 bases, J lost 2 bases, and 14 bases stayed unmatched. CDR3 DNA: TGTGCCAGCATCCGATCGATTACTAGCGGGATAGCCTACGAGCAGTACTTC. Translation gives CASIRSITSGIAYEQYF.

The genes are TRBV5-1 and TRBJ2-3, with D possibly TRBD1 on 5 matching bases. The V gene lost 4 bases and the J gene lost 0 bases, with 18 bases spanning the gap. Germline lookup yields CDR1 SGHRS and CDR2 YFSETQ. CDR3 length equals 17 residues. In DNA form, the CDR3 reads TGCGCCAGCAGCGGATCCCTTGGGGCTTCTAGCACAGATACGCAGTATTTT. Protein sequence: CASSGSLGASSTDTQYF.

This clone showed up just once. The rearrangement joins TRBV18 to TRBJ1-6; D might be TRBD1 (6 bases). Trimming cost V 2 bases and J 7 bases, with 15 bases left between them. Germline loops: CDR1 KGHSH, CDR2 LQKENI. The CDR3 is made up of 16 amino acids. CDR3 DNA: TGTGCCAGCTCACCATCCTCCGGGACACCAAATTCACCCCTCCACTTT. Encoded protein: CASSPSSGTPNSPLHF.

The chain uses TRBV19 and TRBJ2-5, with 7 bases that match TRBD2. The DNA end lines up better with TRBJ2-7; the J call may be wrong. This CDR3 has 14 amino acids. CDR1 and CDR2 from the germline V gene are LNHDA and SQIVND (reference sequence). The DNA for the CDR3 is TGTGCCAGTAGCCCCGCCGGGGGGAGGTACGAGCAGTACTTC. Translating gives CASSPAGGRYEQYF.

V is TRBV5-1 and J is TRBJ2-2, with 12 bases lining up with TRBD2. Germline V gives CDR1 SGHRS, CDR2 YFSETQ. The CDR3 runs 18 residues. V lost 5 bases and J lost 1; bases outside the gene matches: 9. The CDR3 coding sequence is TGCGCCAGCAGGCGCTCCCCTAGCGGGAGGGGGAACACCGGGGAGCTGTTTTTT. Its protein product is CASRRSPSGRGNTGELFF.

CDR3 nucleotide sequence: TGTGCCAGCAGCGGAAAGACAGGGCGGTCCACTGAAGCTTTCTTT. Protein product: CASSGKTGRSTEAFF. The rearrangement joins TRBV21-1 to TRBJ1-1; the D call of TRBD1 is as the table states it, not checked on the DNA. TRBV21-1 is shown as a pseudogene. The CDR3 loop spans 15 amino acids.

CDR3 nucleotides: TGTGCCAGCAGCTTCCGAGTCGGAGTAGGGGAGACCCAGTACTTC. Its translation: CASSFRVGVGETQYF. This rearrangement joins TRBV7-3 to TRBJ2-5; D uncertain. Germline values: CDR1 SGHTA, CDR2 FQGTGA. V dropped 3 bases and J dropped 5 bases, with 16 bases sitting between them. The CDR3 contains 15 residues.

This chain uses TRBV4-3 with TRBJ2-1, with D possibly being TRBD2 (6 bases). Per germline, CDR1 LGHNA and CDR2 YSLEER. There are 15 residues in the CDR3. Trimming removed 1 base at V and 2 bases at J, with 9 bases between. CDR3 amino acids: CASSQVASAYNEQFF. In nucleotides, the CDR3 is TGCGCCAGCAGCCAAGTGGCTAGCGCCTACAATGAGCAGTTCTTC.

The genes are TRBV28 and TRBJ1-3, with D uncertain. This CDR3 contains 15 residues. Germline-derived CDR1 and CDR2 are MDHEN and SYDVKM. V lost 6 bases, J lost 0 bases, and 12 bases lay in between. For the CDR3, the DNA is TGTGCCAGCAGGTCTGGGCTGCCCTCTGGAAACACCATATATTTT. Translating gives CASRSGLPSGNTIYF.

This rearrangement joins TRBV30 to TRBJ2-5, with D perhaps TRBD2 (6 bases). Germline values: CDR1 GTSNPN, CDR2 SVGIG (reference sequence). The CDR3 has 13 residues. V lost 0 bases, J lost 2 bases, and 7 bases lay in between. CDR3 DNA: TGTGCCTGGAGTGTGCGGGATCAAGAGACCCAGTACTTC. Protein sequence: CAWSVRDQETQYF.

This chain links TRBV30 with TRBJ2-7; D remains ambiguous. Looked up from germline, CDR1 is GTSNPN and CDR2 is SVGIG (reference sequence). V lost 3 bases and J 2 bases, leaving 20 bases between the germline ends. The CDR3 runs to 16 residues. The CDR3 loop reads CAWSQLRGAHPYEQYF. The CDR3 nucleotides are TGTGCCTGGAGCCAATTGCGCGGTGCTCACCCCTACGAGCAGTACTTC.

The gene calls are TRBV7-8 and TRBJ1-1; TRBD1 aligns across 7 bases. Germline V lookup: CDR1 SGHVS, CDR2 FQNEAQ. The V gene end was trimmed by 1 base and the J gene end by 5 bases; junction bases not matched to a gene: 4. This CDR3 is 14 amino acids long. CDR3 sequence: CASSLEVQGTEAFF. CDR3 coding DNA: TGTGCCAGCAGCTTAGAGGTACAGGGGACTGAAGCTTTCTTT.

The J gene is TRBJ1-1, the V gene TRBV10-2; 9 nucleotides agree with TRBD1. The CDR3 is 17 amino acids. Germline CDR1 is WSHSY and CDR2 is SAAADI. V lost 6 bases to trimming and J lost 1 base; unmatched junction nucleotides: 12. The CDR3 sequence is CASSHHRGRGSNTEAFF. The CDR3 DNA reads as TGCGCCAGCAGCCACCACAGGGGGCGGGGCTCGAACACTGAAGCTTTCTTT.

The rearrangement links TRBV10-3 to TRBJ2-3; D gene ambiguous. V lost 10 bases and J lost 0, with 14 bases in between. The CDR3 sequence is 14 residues long. Germline V CDR1 and CDR2: ENHRY, SYGVKD. In DNA, the CDR3 is TGTGCCACTGGCGCCAGCGAGAGCACAGATACGCAGTATTTT. This sequence encodes CATGASESTDTQYF.

The chain couples TRBV7-2 to TRBJ1-2; D call uncertain. The CDR3 has 12 amino acids. V was trimmed by 4 bases and J by 8 bases, leaving 11 bases between them. CDR1 and CDR2 (germline): SGHTA, FQGNSA. CDR3 sequence (DNA): TGTGCCAGCAGCTCGACGGTGACAGGCTACACCTTC. Its protein product is CASSSTVTGYTF.

J is TRBJ1-4 and V is TRBV12-5, with 7 bases fitting TRBD1. Germline CDR1 is LGHNT and CDR2 is FRNRAP. The CDR3 length is 18 residues. The trim removed 3 bases at V and 6 bases at J, leaving 16 bases unmatched. This chain's CDR3 is CASGLGRVRDSDDEKLFF. The CDR3 bases are TGTGCTAGTGGTTTAGGGAGGGTCCGGGACAGCGACGATGAAAAACTGTTTTTT.

This chain connects TRBV27 to TRBJ1-4; D is uncertain. This CDR3 spans 15 amino acids. The ends were cut back, 2 bases at V and 10 bases at J, with 17 bases in the middle. Germline assignment: CDR1 MNHEY and CDR2 SMNVEV (reference sequence). As DNA, the CDR3 is TGTGCCAGCAGTTTACGAGCCGTAGTTTCTAGAAAACTGTTTTTT. It is translated as CASSLRAVVSRKLFF.

The genes are TRBV5-4 and TRBJ2-7; either TRBD1 or TRBD2 may supply D (6 bases each). The V and J ends lost 0 bases and 3 bases respectively, with 13 bases between them. The V gene's germline CDR1 is SGHNT and CDR2 YYREEE (reference sequence). The CDR3 consists of 15 residues. The DNA for the CDR3 is TGTGCCAGCAGCTTGGCGTTTGGGGGGCTCTACGAGCAGTACTTC. This gives the protein CASSLAFGGLYEQYF.